This TCR beta chain was identified in a study of early T cells in non-severe SARS-CoV-2 infection. Study-level information: Bulk RNA isolated from unsorted whole blood underwent sequencing; chains were not paired.

Per the germline V gene, CDR1 is WNHNN and CDR2 is SYGVQD (reference sequence). The CDR3 extends over 16 amino acids. V lost 0 bases, J lost 8 bases, and 4 bases stayed unmatched. This clonotype was seen a handful of times. TCRdb re-called the 5' RACE reads with MiXCR, one entry per CDR3 protein. This repertoire shows tens of thousands of distinct CDR3 sequences, about 9.4% found once; its top ten account for 4.5%. The TCR comes from an adult who was a healthcare worker with PCR-confirmed SARS-CoV-2 infection or an uninfected control (not recorded which). The sequencing sample was made of whole blood. This rearrangement joins TRBV10-1 to TRBJ2-1, with TRBD2 matching over 13 bases. The DNA of the CDR3 is TGCGCCAGCAGTGAGTCAAGGACTAGCGGGGGAGATGAGCAGTTCTTC. Encoded protein: CASSESRTSGGDEQFF.